This T cell receptor (beta chain) was recovered during a study of cytomegalovirus exposure and HLA in healthy donors. Study-wide findings and caveats: A later analysis found TCR association rates differed by HLA locus, highest for DRB1 and lowest for HLA-C. Prior analysis indicated that the majority of TCR beta V segments exhibited productivity approximately 87% or approximately 30% of the time. When analyzed later, a missense DCLRE1C variant was found to be linked to TCR beta V- and J-gene trimming.

Use of 60 Vbeta and 13 Jbeta primers characterized the PCR. Clones were sequenced by immunoSEQ multiplex PCR, and TCRdb holds only the in-frame ones, with some missing. Of about 220,000 clones in the sample, about 80% were seen once. Worth noting for this clone: Its antigen is still unknown.

The CDR3 is 16 residues long. In germline, CDR1 is MNHNS, CDR2 SASEGT. Between the trimmed V and J ends, which lost 0 bases and 6 bases, there was a span of 15 bases. V and J are TRBV6-1 and TRBJ1-5, with D possibly being TRBD1 (5 bases). Specimen: PBMCs. This TCR came from a man aged 35-49 years in good health and CMV-seropositive. The CDR3 loop is CASSEARLTGGQPQHF. The CDR3 coding sequence is TGTGCCAGCAGTGAAGCCCGCCTAACGGGGGGTCAGCCCCAGCATTTT.